Presented here are 24 T cell receptor beta chains from one specimen sequenced in a study of blood T cell repertoires in COVID-19. Only in-frame clones appear in the TCRdb table, and some are missing; sequencing was by immunoSEQ multiplex PCR. The sample shows 450,000 or so clones, 70% to 90% of them seen only once. Sample: peripheral blood. All receptors derive from a young man with COVID-19, enrolled during active disease.

A note on this clone: One junction end disagrees with the germline gene, perhaps due to a read error. The chain joins TRBV6-1 to TRBJ2-7; possibly TRBD2 for D (6 bases). Germline V gene data show CDR1 as MNHNS and CDR2 as SASEGT. This CDR3 has 15 residues. DNA of the CDR3: TGTGCCAGCAGTGAAGCGCTTCATCGGGAGTACGGGCAGTACTTC. Amino acids: CASSEALHREYGQYF.

V usage is TRBV2 and J usage is TRBJ1-3; no definite D call. The CDR3 sequence is 15 residues long. V was clipped by 6 bases and J by 0 bases, with 12 bases between them. Looked up from germline, CDR1 is SNHLY and CDR2 is FYNNEI. The CDR3 spells CASRTQFHSGNTIYF. The DNA of the CDR3 is TGTGCCAGCAGGACACAGTTCCACTCTGGAAACACCATATATTTT. Drawing the rest from reference TRBV2 and TRBJ1-3, the complete variable domain is EPEVTQTPSHQVTQMGQEVILRCVPISNHLYFYWYRQILGQKVEFLVSFYNNEISEKSEIFDDQFSVERPDGSNFTLKIRSTKLEDSAMYFCASRTQFHSGNTIYFGEGSWLTVV.

This chain connects TRBV15 to TRBJ1-5; D unclear. This CDR3 comprises 13 residues. Germline loops: CDR1 LNHNV, CDR2 YYDKDF (reference sequence). Deletions cut 0 bases from V and 5 bases from J, with 5 bases between. CDR3 DNA sequence: TGTGCCACCAGCAGAGATGAGGATCAGCCCCAGCATTTT. This encodes CATSRDEDQPQHF. Looking up the rest from reference TRBV15 and TRBJ1-5 gives the full variable domain: DAMVIQNPRYQVTQFGKPVTLSCSQTLNHNVMYWYQQKSSQAPKLLFHYYDKDFNNEADTPDNFQSRRPNTSFCFLDIRSPGLGDTAMYLCATSRDEDQPQHFGDGTRLSIL.

The chain combines TRBV5-4 with TRBJ2-3, with D tentatively TRBD2 (6 bases). V dropped 2 bases and J dropped 1 base, with 14 bases sitting between them. Per the germline V gene, CDR1 is SGHNT and CDR2 is YYREEE (reference sequence). CDR3 length equals 16 residues. This chain's CDR3 is CASSLKRASGTDTQYF. The CDR3 region has the DNA TGTGCCAGCAGCTTAAAACGGGCTAGCGGCACAGATACGCAGTATTTT.

The J gene is TRBJ1-2, the V gene TRBV5-8; 10 positions agree with TRBD1. Germline trimming cut 4 bases from V and 5 bases from J; bases unmatched to any gene: 5. The germline gives CDR1 SGHTS, CDR2 YDEGEE. CDR3 size: 14 residues. CDR3 nucleotides: TGTGCCAGCAGCCCAAGGGACAGGGGATATGGCTACACCTTC. Translation gives CASSPRDRGYGYTF.

The chain uses TRBV6-5 and TRBJ2-3; 8 bases fit TRBD2. This CDR3 comprises 14 residues. Germline CDR1 is MNHEY and CDR2 is SVGAGI. V trimming: 10 bases; J trimming: 2 bases; junction bases outside the gene matches: 8. In DNA form, the CDR3 reads TGTGCCACCGATAGCGGGACGGCCACAGATACGCAGTATTTT. It yields the protein CATDSGTATDTQYF.

The chain joins TRBV18 to TRBJ1-2, with D unresolved. The CDR3 loop spans 15 amino acids. Looked up from germline, CDR1 is KGHSH and CDR2 is LQKENI. Trimming stripped 3 bases from V and 4 bases from J, with 15 bases between. The CDR3: CASSPDRVTGYGYTF. In DNA form, the CDR3 reads TGTGCCAGCTCACCCGATCGGGTTACGGGCTATGGCTACACCTTC.

The rearrangement joins TRBV7-7 to TRBJ2-3; TRBD1 matches 9 bases. The length of the CDR3 is 22 residues. The germline V gene encodes CDR1 SSHAT and CDR2 FNYEAQ (reference sequence). The trim removed 7 bases at V and 2 bases at J, leaving 28 bases unmatched. This CDR3 reads CASTAHSRGTGGPRADTDTQYF. The CDR3 nucleotides read TGTGCCAGCACCGCCCATTCCCGGGGAACAGGGGGCCCTCGGGCAGACACAGATACGCAGTATTTT.

This chain joins TRBV9 and TRBJ1-2; TRBD1 matches at 8 bases. Losses at the gene ends were 2 bases for V and 5 bases for J; bases not matched to a gene: 8. The CDR3 sequence is 15 residues long. The germline V gene has CDR1 SGDLS and CDR2 YYNGEE. This CDR3 is CASSVSPGQEYGYTF. CDR3 DNA: TGTGCCAGCAGCGTGTCCCCGGGACAGGAATATGGCTACACCTTC.

The gene calls are TRBV6-6 and TRBJ2-7, with D tentatively TRBD2 (5 bases). The CDR3 runs to 14 residues. Deletions cut 0 bases from V and 3 bases from J, with 9 bases between. Germline CDR1 is MNHNY and CDR2 is SVGAGI (reference sequence). This CDR3 is CASSYSFGDYEQYF. The CDR3 nucleotides read TGTGCCAGCAGTTACTCGTTCGGGGACTACGAGCAGTACTTC.

The CDR3 coding sequence is TGCGCCAGCAGCTCCCAGGGGGCAGATACGCAGTATTTT. This codes for CASSSQGADTQYF. The V and J genes are TRBV5-1 and TRBJ2-3, with 7 bases aligning to TRBD1. CDR3 length: 13 amino acids. The germline gives CDR1 SGHRS, CDR2 YFSETQ. Trimming took 3 bases from V and 4 from J; bases not matched to a gene: 2.

This rearrangement joins TRBV11-2 to TRBJ1-6, with 7 bases aligning to TRBD1. After removal of 1 base from V and 8 bases from J, the junction contained 2 bases not matched to a gene. The CDR3 is 14 residues long. Germline CDR1 reads SGHAT; CDR2 reads FQNNGV. The CDR3 region is CASSLGDRDSPLHF. CDR3 nucleotide sequence: TGTGCCAGCAGCTTAGGAGACAGGGATTCACCCCTCCACTTT.

J is TRBJ2-3 and V is TRBV5-1; TRBD1 agrees at 9 bases. Germline CDR1 reads SGHRS; CDR2 reads YFSETQ. V dropped 6 bases and J dropped 5; count of bases not matched to a gene: 7. The length of the CDR3 is 14 residues. The CDR3 bases are TGCGCCAGCACCATTGGACAGGGGCGAGATACGCAGTATTTT. Its protein is CASTIGQGRDTQYF.

Here the CDR3 reads CASSYRGSNQPQHF. Written as DNA, the CDR3 is TGTGCCAGCAGCTACAGGGGTAGCAATCAGCCCCAGCATTTT. V usage is TRBV2 and J usage is TRBJ1-5, with 7 bases lining up with TRBD1. With 6 bases clipped from V and 0 bases from J, the junction kept 2 bases outside the gene matches. The CDR3 runs to 14 residues. Germline assignment: CDR1 SNHLY and CDR2 FYNNEI.

The chain joins TRBV12-3 or TRBV12-4 to TRBJ2-2; a possible D gene is TRBD2 (6 bases). The CDR3 has 12 residues. V was clipped by 6 bases and J by 9 bases, with 11 bases between them. CDR3 in DNA: TGTGCCAGCAGCGGGGGACGTCGGGAGCTGTTTTTT. Residues: CASSGGRRELFF.

V and J are TRBV24-1 and TRBJ1-4; 10 bases match TRBD1. Germline V gene sequence: CDR1 KGHDR, CDR2 SFDVKD. V was pared by 7 bases and J by 8 bases, with 9 bases of the junction left unmatched. The CDR3 is 15 amino acids. CDR3 DNA: TGTGCCACCAGGGGGGGGACAGGGGCGGACGAAAAACTGTTTTTT. It specifies CATRGGTGADEKLFF.

The rearrangement links TRBV19 to TRBJ2-7, with D possibly matching TRBD1 (6 bases). The germline V and J ends were trimmed by 3 bases and 0 bases, with 6 bases remaining between them. The CDR3 totals 13 residues. The germline V gene encodes CDR1 LNHDA and CDR2 SQIVND (reference sequence). In nucleotides, the CDR3 is TGTGCCAGTAGTATGGGACACTCCTACGAGCAGTACTTC. It yields the protein CASSMGHSYEQYF.

This chain connects TRBV30 to TRBJ2-7, with TRBD2 matching over 8 bases. The germline gives CDR1 GTSNPN, CDR2 SVGIG (reference sequence). This CDR3 contains 14 residues. V lost 2 bases, J lost 2 bases, and 5 bases stayed unmatched. The CDR3 DNA reads TGTGCCTGGAGTACTCAAGCGGGAGCCTACGAGCAGTACTTC. Translating gives CAWSTQAGAYEQYF.

The table lists this clone with a few counts. The CDR3 protein is CASSLAAGVGELFF. The CDR3 coding sequence is TGTGCCAGCAGCTTAGCGGCGGGAGTGGGGGAGCTGTTTTTT. This rearrangement joins TRBV7-9 to TRBJ2-2, with TRBD2 matching 7 bases. The CDR3 totals 14 residues. V lost 0 bases, J lost 8 bases, and 3 bases stayed unmatched. The germline gives CDR1 SEHNR, CDR2 FQNEAQ (reference sequence).

The V call is TRBV27, the J call TRBJ2-2; a possible D gene is TRBD2 (5 bases). The CDR3 covers 14 residues. V was trimmed by 2 bases and J by 13 bases, leaving 17 bases between them. Per the germline V gene, CDR1 is MNHEY and CDR2 is SMNVEV (reference sequence). The CDR3 bases are TGTGCCAGCAGTTTACCTAGCTTAGTCCCCACGCTGTTTTTT. Amino acid sequence: CASSLPSLVPTLFF.

This clone was found once. Its ends do not fully match the called genes, so a read error is possible. The rearrangement uses TRBV7-9 and TRBJ1-6; D uncertain. Germline loops: CDR1 SEHNR, CDR2 FQNEAQ (reference sequence). This CDR3 spans 12 amino acids. The CDR3 DNA sequence: TGTGCCAGCAGCTTAGGTTTAGGCAGGCCGCATTTT. This translates into CASSLGLGRPHF.

The table lists this clone with a count of one. The chain recombines TRBV19 with TRBJ2-2; maybe TRBD1 (7 bases). CDR3 length equals 14 residues. The V end lost 6 bases, the J end lost 4 bases, and 12 bases lay between the germline ends. CDR1 is LNHDA and CDR2 is SQIVND in the germline V gene (reference sequence). CDR3 nucleotides: TGTGCCAGTAGGTCCCAGGGGGGCACCGGGGAGCTGTTTTTT. This gives the protein CASRSQGGTGELFF.

V is TRBV18 and J is TRBJ2-7; 8 bases are shared with TRBD2. The CDR3 contains 14 residues. Germline loops: CDR1 KGHSH, CDR2 LQKENI. Trimming took 6 bases from V and 2 from J; bases not matched to a gene: 6. DNA of the CDR3: TGTGCCAGCTCGGCGAGCGGGAGCCCCTACGAGCAGTACTTC. Residues: CASSASGSPYEQYF.

J is TRBJ2-7 and V is TRBV11-3; D possibly corresponds to TRBD1 (6 bases). The CDR3 spans 12 residues. Germline V gives CDR1 SGHNT, CDR2 YENEEA. V gave up 0 bases and J gave up 11 bases, with 11 bases separating them. CDR3 coding DNA: TGTGCCAGCAGCTTAGATAGGGGGTACAAGTACTTC. Its protein product is CASSLDRGYKYF. Using reference TRBV11-3 and TRBJ2-7 for the parts outside the CDR3, the full variable domain is EAGVVQSPRYKIIEKKQPVAFWCNPISGHNTLYWYLQNLGQGPELLIRYENEEAVDDSQLPKDRFSAERLKGVDSTLKIQPAELGDSAVYLCASSLDRGYKYFGPGTRLTVT.